These T cell receptor beta chains were read from a single sample in a study of blood T cell repertoires in COVID-19. The protocol was immunoSEQ multiplex PCR, while the TCRdb copy is restricted to in-frame clones and leaves out a portion. The sample includes roughly 330,000 clones, about 87% of them seen just once. The sample taken for sequencing was PBMCs or T cells enriched from blood (not recorded which). These receptors were obtained from a man aged 25 to 40 who had recovered from COVID-19. CDR3s include the opening cysteine and the closing phenylalanine or tryptophan. The order of the fields is D gene, V gene, J gene, clone size, CDR3 protein, CDR3 DNA. The D gene is left open where the match is weak. Some rows mark clone size as missing; the rest say once, few, many or name a class of expanded clone.

TRBD1	TRBV7-8	TRBJ2-7	once	CASSFRQGAEQYF	TGTGCCAGCAGCTTCCGACAGGGAGCCGAGCAGTACTTC
TRBD1	TRBV7-6	TRBJ2-5	.	CASSLTYPDRGETQYF	TGTGCCAGCAGCTTGACCTACCCGGACAGGGGAGAGACCCAGTACTTC
.	TRBV5-1	TRBJ2-3	once	CASSIVPSPDTQYF	TGCGCCAGCAGCATCGTCCCGTCCCCAGATACGCAGTATTTT
.	TRBV19	TRBJ1-1	once	CASSIPPTLGRKTEAFF	TGTGCCAGTAGTATCCCCCCCACCCTCGGGAGGAAGACTGAAGCTTTCTTT
TRBD2	TRBV4-2	TRBJ2-7	.	CASSRGLAEVQTYEQYF	TGTGCCAGCAGCAGGGGACTAGCGGAGGTCCAAACCTACGAGCAGTACTTC
.	TRBV2	TRBJ2-7	once	CASSEGLTTFYEQYF	TGTGCCAGCAGTGAAGGACTTACTACATTCTACGAGCAGTACTTC
.	TRBV27	TRBJ1-1	.	CASSSLDRLNTEAFF	TGTGCCAGCAGTTCTCTCGACAGACTGAACACTGAAGCTTTCTTT
.	TRBV5-8	TRBJ2-2	.	CASNYRESTGELFF	TGTGCCAGCAACTACAGGGAGTCCACCGGGGAGCTGTTTTTT
.	TRBV2	TRBJ2-7	.	CASSEASAGMSYEQYF	TGTGCCAGCAGTGAAGCATCGGCGGGGATGTCCTACGAGCAGTACTTC
.	TRBV6-5	TRBJ1-4	.	CASRRSSLDEKLFF	TGTGCCAGCAGGAGGAGTTCCCTCGATGAAAAACTGTTTTTT
.	TRBV5-1	TRBJ1-1	.	CASSFWQDQGGAGRNTEAFF	TGCGCCAGCAGCTTTTGGCAAGACCAAGGAGGGGCAGGAAGGAACACTGAAGCTTTCTTT
TRBD2	TRBV4-2	TRBJ2-3	.	CASSQVGRGAPDTQYF	TGTGCCAGCAGCCAAGTCGGGCGGGGGGCCCCAGATACGCAGTATTTT
.	TRBV11-2	TRBJ1-2	.	CASSHEGGARGYTF	TGTGCCAGCAGCCACGAAGGGGGGGCGCGCGGCTACACCTTC
.	TRBV3-1/TRBV3-2	TRBJ1-5	once	CASSRGGGSNQPQHF	TGTGCCAGCAGTCGTGGGGGGGGGAGTAATCAGCCCCAGCATTTT
TRBD1	TRBV19	TRBJ1-6	.	CASSIGTENSPLHF	TGTGCCAGTAGTATCGGGACAGAGAATTCACCCCTCCACTTT
TRBD2	TRBV7-2	TRBJ2-3	.	CASSLVAGGRDTQYF	TGTGCCAGCAGCTTAGTTGCGGGGGGGCGAGATACGCAGTATTTT
.	TRBV10-3	TRBJ1-1	.	CAISETLASTEAFF	TGTGCCATCAGTGAGACCCTAGCGAGCACTGAAGCTTTCTTT
.	TRBV7-9	TRBJ2-7	.	CASSQVRYEQYF	TGTGCCAGCAGCCAGGTACGCTACGAGCAGTACTTC
.	TRBV30	TRBJ2-7	.	CAWSVTGIGIDEQYF	TGTGCCTGGAGTGTAACAGGGATTGGGATCGACGAGCAGTACTTC
TRBD1	TRBV7-9	TRBJ1-6	few	CASSLGGTGGVLASPLHF	TGTGCCAGCAGCTTAGGGGGGACAGGGGGCGTCTTGGCCTCACCCCTCCACTTT
.	TRBV2	TRBJ1-3	.	CASLSRGKGIAGNTIYF	TGTGCCAGCCTCAGCAGGGGAAAGGGTATAGCTGGAAACACCATATATTTT
.	TRBV15	TRBJ1-6	.	CATRRQDTVDSPLHF	TGTGCCACCAGGCGACAGGACACCGTTGATTCACCCCTCCACTTT
TRBD1	TRBV10-3	TRBJ1-3	.	CAISADRASGNTIYF	TGTGCCATCAGCGCCGACAGGGCATCTGGAAACACCATATATTTT
.	TRBV28	TRBJ2-2	.	CASSLKGSGELFF	TGTGCCAGCAGTTTAAAGGGGTCCGGGGAGCTGTTTTTT
.	TRBV27	TRBJ1-3	.	CASSRISGNTIYF	TGTGCCAGCAGCAGGATCTCTGGAAACACCATATATTTT
.	TRBV7-9	TRBJ2-3	.	CASSGHRSPTDTQYF	TGTGCCAGCAGCGGTCACAGAAGTCCCACAGATACGCAGTATTTT
.	TRBV11-2	TRBJ2-7	.	CASSFLRSRDTAYEQYF	TGTGCCAGCAGCTTTTTACGGTCCCGGGACACGGCCTACGAGCAGTACTTC
.	TRBV3-1/TRBV3-2	TRBJ2-3	.	CASSLEPYTDTQYF	TGTGCCAGCAGCCTTGAGCCTTACACAGATACGCAGTATTTT
.	TRBV12-3/TRBV12-4	TRBJ2-7	.	CASSPGAYEQYF	TGTGCCAGCAGCCCGGGAGCCTACGAGCAGTACTTC
.	TRBV7-9	TRBJ1-1	.	CASSLAERPRGTEAFF	TGTGCCAGCAGCTTAGCGGAGAGGCCTCGGGGGACTGAAGCTTTCTTT
.	TRBV5-1	TRBJ2-7	.	CASSLGSGSYEQYF	TGCGCCAGCAGCTTGGGAAGCGGCTCCTACGAGCAGTACTTC
TRBD1	TRBV4-1	TRBJ2-2	.	CASRIGQGRSGELFF	TGCGCCAGCAGGATAGGACAGGGACGTTCCGGGGAGCTGTTTTTT
.	TRBV5-1	TRBJ2-7	.	CASTLFDLGGEQYF	TGCGCCAGCACCCTCTTCGACCTGGGGGGCGAGCAGTACTTC
TRBD1	TRBV3-1/TRBV3-2	TRBJ2-1	.	CASAGPQGASYNEQFF	TGTGCCAGCGCAGGCCCCCAGGGGGCCTCCTACAATGAGCAGTTCTTC
TRBD1	TRBV5-4	TRBJ1-2	.	CASSTGQGALGGYTF	TGTGCCAGCAGCACCGGACAGGGGGCGCTTGGTGGCTACACCTTC
TRBD1	TRBV28	TRBJ2-4	.	CASSLGGQKNIQYF	TGTGCCAGCAGCCTAGGGGGACAGAAAAACATTCAGTACTTC
.	TRBV27	TRBJ2-1	.	CASSLGLLREQFF	TGTGCCAGCAGTTTAGGACTCCTTAGAGAGCAGTTCTTC
.	TRBV14	TRBJ1-6	.	CASSQRTVDNSPLHF	TGTGCCAGCAGCCAGCGAACAGTGGATAATTCACCCCTCCACTTT
.	TRBV7-9	TRBJ1-5	.	CASSLGQGSNQPQHF	TGTGCCAGCAGCTTAGGGCAGGGTAGCAATCAGCCCCAGCATTTT
.	TRBV30	TRBJ1-5	.	CAWSVGVSSNQPQHF	TGTGCCTGGAGTGTAGGGGTCAGTAGCAATCAGCCCCAGCATTTT
.	TRBV6-2/TRBV6-3	TRBJ2-2	.	CASSYSGRGAAGELFF	TGTGCCAGCAGTTACTCGGGCAGGGGTGCCGCCGGGGAGCTGTTTTTT
.	TRBV5-1	TRBJ1-1	.	CASTQTTGTEAFF	TGCGCCAGCACCCAAACGACAGGCACTGAAGCTTTCTTT
TRBD2	TRBV29-1	TRBJ2-7	few	CSVSTSDEQYF	TGCAGCGTTTCCACTAGCGACGAGCAGTACTTC
.	TRBV13	TRBJ2-2	.	CASSPRLVRDTGELFF	TGTGCCAGCAGCCCTCGACTAGTACGGGACACCGGGGAGCTGTTTTTT
.	TRBV2	TRBJ2-7	.	CASGGWDTLSYEQYF	TGTGCCAGCGGGGGCTGGGACACACTCTCCTACGAGCAGTACTTC
.	TRBV13	TRBJ2-4	.	CASSFGQGKNIQYF	TGTGCCAGCAGCTTTGGCCAGGGCAAAAACATTCAGTACTTC
.	TRBV29-1	TRBJ1-4	.	CSVKGGTNEKLFF	TGCAGCGTTAAGGGAGGAACTAATGAAAAACTGTTTTTT